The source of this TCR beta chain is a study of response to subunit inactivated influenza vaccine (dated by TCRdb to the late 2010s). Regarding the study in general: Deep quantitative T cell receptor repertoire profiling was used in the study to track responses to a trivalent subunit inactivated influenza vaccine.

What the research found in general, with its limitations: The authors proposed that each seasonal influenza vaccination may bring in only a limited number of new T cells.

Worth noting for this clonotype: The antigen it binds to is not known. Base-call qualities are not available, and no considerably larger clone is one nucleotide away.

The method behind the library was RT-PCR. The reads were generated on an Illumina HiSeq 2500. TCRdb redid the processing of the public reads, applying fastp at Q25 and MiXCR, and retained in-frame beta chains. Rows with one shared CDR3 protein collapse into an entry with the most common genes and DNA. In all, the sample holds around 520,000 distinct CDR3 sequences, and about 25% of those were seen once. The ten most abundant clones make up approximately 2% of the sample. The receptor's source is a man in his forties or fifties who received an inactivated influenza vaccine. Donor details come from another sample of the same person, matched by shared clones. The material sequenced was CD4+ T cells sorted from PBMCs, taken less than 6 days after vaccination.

The DNA sequence reads TGTGCCAGCTCACCAGTCACGAGCGGGAGAATAAATGAGCAGTTCTTC. It is translated as CASSPVTSGRINEQFF. The chain is assembled from TRBV18 and TRBJ2-1; 8 nucleotides in the junction match TRBD2. From cysteine to phenylalanine, the CDR3 is 16 amino acids long. The CDR3 DNA has 48 bases and is translated from base 1. For this chain, trimming is 2 bases at the V end and 7 bases at the J end, and the number of junction bases without a gene match is 10. The germline V gene supplies CDR1 KGHSH and CDR2 LQKENI.